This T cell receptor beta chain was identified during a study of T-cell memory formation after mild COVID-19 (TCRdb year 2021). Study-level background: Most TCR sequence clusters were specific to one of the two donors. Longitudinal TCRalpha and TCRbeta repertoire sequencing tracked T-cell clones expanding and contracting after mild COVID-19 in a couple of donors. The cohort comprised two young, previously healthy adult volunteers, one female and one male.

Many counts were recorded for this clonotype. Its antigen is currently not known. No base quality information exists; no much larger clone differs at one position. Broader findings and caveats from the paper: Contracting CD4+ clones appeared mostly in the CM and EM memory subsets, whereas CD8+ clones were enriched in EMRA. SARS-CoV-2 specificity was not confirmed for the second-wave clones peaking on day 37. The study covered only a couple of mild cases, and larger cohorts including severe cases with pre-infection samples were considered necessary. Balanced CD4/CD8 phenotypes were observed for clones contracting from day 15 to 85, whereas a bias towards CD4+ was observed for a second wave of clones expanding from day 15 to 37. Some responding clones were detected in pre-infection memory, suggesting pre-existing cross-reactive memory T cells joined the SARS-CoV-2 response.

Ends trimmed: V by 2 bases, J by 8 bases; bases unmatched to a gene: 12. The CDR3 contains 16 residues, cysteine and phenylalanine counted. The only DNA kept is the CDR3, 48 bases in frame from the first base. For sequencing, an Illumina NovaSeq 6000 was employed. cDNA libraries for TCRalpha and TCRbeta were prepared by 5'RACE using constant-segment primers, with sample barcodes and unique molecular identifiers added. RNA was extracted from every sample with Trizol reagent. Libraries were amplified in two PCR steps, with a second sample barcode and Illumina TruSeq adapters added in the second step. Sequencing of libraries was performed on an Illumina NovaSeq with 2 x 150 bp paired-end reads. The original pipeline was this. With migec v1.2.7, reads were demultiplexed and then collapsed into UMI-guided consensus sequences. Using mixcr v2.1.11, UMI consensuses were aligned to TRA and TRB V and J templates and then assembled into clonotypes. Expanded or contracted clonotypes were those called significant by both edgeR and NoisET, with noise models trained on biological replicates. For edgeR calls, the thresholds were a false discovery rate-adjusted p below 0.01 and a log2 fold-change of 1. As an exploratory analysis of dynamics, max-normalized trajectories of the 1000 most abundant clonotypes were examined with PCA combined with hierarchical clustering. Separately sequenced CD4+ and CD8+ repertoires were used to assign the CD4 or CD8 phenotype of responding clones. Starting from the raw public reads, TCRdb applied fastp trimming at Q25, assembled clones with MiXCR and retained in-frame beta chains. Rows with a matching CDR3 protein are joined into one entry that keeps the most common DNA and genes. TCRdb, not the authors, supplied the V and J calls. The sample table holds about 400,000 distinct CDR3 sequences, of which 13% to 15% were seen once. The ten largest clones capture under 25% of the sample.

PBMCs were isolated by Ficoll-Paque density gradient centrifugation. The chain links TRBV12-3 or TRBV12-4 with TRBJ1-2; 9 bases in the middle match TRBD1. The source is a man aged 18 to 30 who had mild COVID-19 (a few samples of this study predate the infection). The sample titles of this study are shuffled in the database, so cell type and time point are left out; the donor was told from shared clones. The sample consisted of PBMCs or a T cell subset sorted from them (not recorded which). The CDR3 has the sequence CASSLPRTGGADGYTF. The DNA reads TGTGCCAGCAGTTTACCCCGAACAGGGGGCGCCGACGGCTACACCTTC.